This TCR beta chain derives from a study of cytotoxic CD8 clonotypes in ibrutinib-treated CLL. Whole-study context: Included were 11 relapsed/refractory and roughly 15 treatment-naive patients, of whom about 18 were IGHV unmutated. Response sampling took place at median 12 months of treatment, range 6 to 36. Sequenced samples delivered averages of roughly 260,000 productive templates and around 90,000 productive rearrangements. Findings and limits, study-wide: Sampling times differed between sustained-remission and progressing patients.

This clone was detected a few times. What it binds is not known. Assay: immunoSEQ multiplex PCR; the TCRdb copy retains only in-frame clones and omits some. The sample holds more than 300,000 clones; around four fifths are singletons and the top ten take over 5%. CDR3 size: 13 residues. CDR1 and CDR2 from the germline V gene are SGHTA and FQGNSA. The V end was cut by 4 bases, the J end by 6 bases, with 9 bases between. The sequencing here drew on PBMCs, taken before ibrutinib treatment. J is TRBJ1-4 and V is TRBV7-2, with a tentative D call TRBD1 (5 bases). This clonotype was sampled from a human donor with chronic lymphocytic leukemia. This CDR3 is CASSSGTHEKLFF. In DNA, the CDR3 is TGTGCCAGCAGCTCTGGGACTCATGAAAAACTGTTTTTT.